This record looks at one T cell receptor beta chain sequence and its context. The PCR ran on 60 Vbeta and 13 Jbeta primers. Per the study methods: Unique TCR beta chains totaled roughly 79 million in a later count, with 8.5 million to 12 million of them shared. The table came from immunoSEQ multiplex PCR; TCRdb's copy has only in-frame clones and leaves some out. That table gives V, J and clone size, and the DNA gave D and trimming. The sample records more than 95,000 clones, around 72% being singletons. All donors participated as healthy donors of bone marrow. Germline CDR1 reads SGHRS; CDR2 reads YFSETQ. This CDR3 spans 14 amino acids. V lost 0 bases, J lost 6 bases, and 5 bases stayed unmatched. This sample stems from a study of cytomegalovirus exposure and HLA in healthy donors.

The sequence was collected from a woman between 45 and 65 years old in good health and CMV-seropositive. The sequenced sample consisted of PBMCs. V and J are TRBV5-1 and TRBJ1-2, with TRBD1 matching over 7 bases. The CDR3 sequence is CASSLAGDRNGYTF. CDR3 coding DNA: TGCGCCAGCAGCTTGGCCGGGGACAGAAATGGCTACACCTTC.